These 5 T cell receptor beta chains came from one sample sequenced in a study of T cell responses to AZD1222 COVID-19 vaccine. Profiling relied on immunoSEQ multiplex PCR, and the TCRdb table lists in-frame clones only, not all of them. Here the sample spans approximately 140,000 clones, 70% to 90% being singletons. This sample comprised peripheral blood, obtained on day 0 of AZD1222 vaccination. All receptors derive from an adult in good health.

CDR3 in DNA: TGTGCCAGCAGCCGGACAGGGGGTCCGGATGGCTACACCTTC. As protein: CASSRTGGPDGYTF. The chain is built from TRBV11-1 and TRBJ1-2, with 10 bases matching TRBD1. The V segment lost 5 bases and the J segment 6 bases; nucleotides outside the gene matches: 6. This CDR3 region has 14 residues. The germline gives CDR1 SGHAT, CDR2 FQDESV (reference sequence).

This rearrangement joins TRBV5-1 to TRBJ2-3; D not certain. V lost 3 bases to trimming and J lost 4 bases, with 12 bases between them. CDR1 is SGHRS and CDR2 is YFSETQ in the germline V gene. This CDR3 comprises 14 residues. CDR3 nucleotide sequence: TGCGCCAGCAGCTCCCTGACCCTAGCAGATACGCAGTATTTT. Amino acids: CASSSLTLADTQYF.

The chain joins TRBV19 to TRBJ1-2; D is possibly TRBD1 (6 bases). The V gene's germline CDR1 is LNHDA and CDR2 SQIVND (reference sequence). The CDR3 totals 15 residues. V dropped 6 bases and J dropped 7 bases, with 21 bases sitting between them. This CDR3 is CASSSPRGTTGGYTF. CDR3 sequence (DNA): TGTGCCAGTAGCAGTCCCAGGGGCACTACGGGTGGCTACACCTTC.

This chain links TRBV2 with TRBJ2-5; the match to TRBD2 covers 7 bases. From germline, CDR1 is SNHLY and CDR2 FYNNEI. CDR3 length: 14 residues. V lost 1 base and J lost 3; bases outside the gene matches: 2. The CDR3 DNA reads TGTGCCAGCAGTGAAGGAGCGGGGAAAGAGACCCAGTACTTC. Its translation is CASSEGAGKETQYF.

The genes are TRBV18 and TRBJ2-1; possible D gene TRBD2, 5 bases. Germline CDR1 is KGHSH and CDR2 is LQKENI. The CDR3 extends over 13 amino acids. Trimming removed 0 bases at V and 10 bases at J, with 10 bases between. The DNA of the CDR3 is TGTGCCAGCTCACCACCGGGCAGAGGGGAGCAGTTCTTC. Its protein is CASSPPGRGEQFF.